What follows are 16 T cell receptor beta chains derived from one specimen sequenced in a study of a mutant IDH1 vaccine in newly diagnosed glioma. TCRdb keeps only in-frame clones here, not all; method: immunoSEQ multiplex PCR. The sample has about 53,000 clones, roughly 82% seen once. Time point specified: week 5, during vaccination. Doses consisted of 300 ug of mutant IDH1 20-mer peptide each, paired with topical imiquimod. Which antigens these TCRs recognize remains unknown. This specimen was PBMCs, taken from a glioma patient whose treatment included an IDH1 peptide vaccine. The receptor set was obtained from a woman younger than 30 with glioma. Some clones in this sample may be carry-over from other donors' samples.

V gene TRBV2 combines with J gene TRBJ1-5, with unresolved D. The length of the CDR3 is 16 residues. Germline CDR1 and CDR2: SNHLY and FYNNEI. Trimming removed 6 bases at V and 0 bases at J, with 15 bases between. The CDR3 DNA reads as TGTGCCAGCAGCTCCTCTGACGGCTATAGCAATCAGCCCCAGCATTTT. Encoded protein: CASSSSDGYSNQPQHF. Combining the CDR3 with reference TRBV2 and TRBJ1-5 gives the whole variable domain EPEVTQTPSHQVTQMGQEVILRCVPISNHLYFYWYRQILGQKVEFLVSFYNNEISEKSEIFDDQFSVERPDGSNFTLKIRSTKLEDSAMYFCASSSSDGYSNQPQHFGDGTRLSIL.

V usage is TRBV6-5 and J usage is TRBJ2-4; tentative D call: TRBD2 (5 bases). Germline V CDR1 and CDR2: MNHEY, SVGAGI. This CDR3 spans 15 amino acids. V was trimmed by 2 bases and J by 3 bases, leaving 11 bases between them. CDR3 sequence reads: CASSYNGVDKNIQYF. The CDR3 region has the DNA TGTGCCAGCAGTTACAACGGGGTGGACAAAAACATTCAGTACTTC.

This clone was observed a single time. CDR3 residues: CATNPGTLYGYTF. CDR3 in DNA: TGTGCCACAAACCCCGGGACACTCTATGGCTACACCTTC. The chain combines TRBV19 with TRBJ1-2, with D perhaps TRBD1 (6 bases). The CDR3 spans 13 residues. Germline V gene data show CDR1 as LNHDA and CDR2 as SQIVND (reference sequence). V lost 10 bases and J lost 4, with 16 bases in between.

This chain uses TRBV5-6 with TRBJ2-1; 9 bases fit TRBD2. Trimming at V came to 4 bases and at J to 2 bases, leaving 4 bases not matched to a gene. The CDR3 runs 15 residues. Germline V gives CDR1 SGHDT, CDR2 YYEEEE. The CDR3 is CASSLRGGPYNEQFF. CDR3 DNA: TGTGCCAGCAGCCTGCGGGGGGGCCCCTACAATGAGCAGTTCTTC.

This sequence joins TRBV9 and TRBJ2-3; possible D gene TRBD2, 5 bases. The CDR3 runs to 14 residues. Germline V gene sequence: CDR1 SGDLS, CDR2 YYNGEE. V dropped 3 bases and J dropped 7 bases, with 15 bases sitting between them. The CDR3 bases are TGTGCCAGCAGCGCCCGCTCGCGAGGGAATACGCAGTATTTT. Its protein is CASSARSRGNTQYF.

J is TRBJ1-1 and V is TRBV28; no clear D. V was clipped by 4 bases and J by 11 bases, with 17 bases between them. CDR3 length equals 13 residues. From germline, CDR1 is MDHEN and CDR2 SYDVKM. CDR3 bases: TGTGCCAGCAGTTGGGAGGAGACGGGGAGGGCTTTCTTT. It specifies CASSWEETGRAFF.

The chain couples TRBV6-1 to TRBJ2-7, with a possible D match to TRBD1 (6 bases). Germline V gives CDR1 MNHNS, CDR2 SASEGT. The CDR3 has 15 residues. Trimming removed 6 bases from V and 1 base from J, with 16 bases in between. The CDR3 reads CASSRQAPLSYEQYF. As DNA, the CDR3 is TGTGCCAGCAGCCGACAGGCCCCTCTTTCCTACGAGCAGTACTTC.

This clone was detected a few times. The chain employs TRBV25-1 and TRBJ2-7, with unresolved D. Per germline, CDR1 MGHDK and CDR2 SYGVNS. Between the trimmed V and J ends, which lost 7 bases and 0 bases, there was a span of 10 bases. CDR3 length: 13 amino acids. This CDR3 reads CASTESSSYEQYF. The DNA of the CDR3 is TGTGCCAGCACCGAGTCGTCCTCCTACGAGCAGTACTTC.

The V and J genes are TRBV11-1 and TRBJ2-2; TRBD1 might be the D (6 bases). Germline values: CDR1 SGHAT, CDR2 FQDESV (reference sequence). The V end lost 7 bases, the J end lost 5 bases, and 14 bases lay between the germline ends. This CDR3 region has 14 residues. In DNA form, the CDR3 reads TGTGCCAGCAAGGAACAGGGTTGGACCGGGGAGCTGTTTTTT. Its translation: CASKEQGWTGELFF. Complete variable domain (other parts from reference TRBV11-1 and TRBJ2-2): EAEVAQSPRYKITEKSQAVAFWCDPISGHATLYWYRQILGQGPELLVQFQDESVVDDSQLPKDRFSAERLKGVDSTLKIQPAELGDSAMYLCASKEQGWTGELFFGEGSRLTVL.

V gene TRBV6-5 combines with J gene TRBJ1-5; the D gene is possibly TRBD1 (6 bases). Germline CDR1 reads MNHEY; CDR2 reads SVGAGI. V was pared by 9 bases and J by 2 bases, with 11 bases between. This CDR3 is 13 amino acids long. The CDR3 DNA reads as TGTGCCAGTAAGGGGGTAGGCAATCAGCCCCAGCATTTT. Translation gives CASKGVGNQPQHF.

This clone was seen only a few times. V gene TRBV5-1 combines with J gene TRBJ1-1, with D perhaps matching TRBD1 (6 bases). V was shortened by 4 bases and J by 1 base, with 11 bases between the two germline ends. The CDR3 contains 14 residues. Germline loops: CDR1 SGHRS, CDR2 YFSETQ. This CDR3 is CASSPWTANTEAFF. CDR3 bases: TGCGCCAGCAGCCCGTGGACAGCGAACACTGAAGCTTTCTTT. The full variable domain, in which reference TRBV5-1 and TRBJ1-1 provide the parts outside the CDR3, is KAGVTQTPRYLIKTRGQQVTLSCSPISGHRSVSWYQQTPGQGLQFLFEYFSETQRNKGNFPGRFSGRQFSNSRSEMNVSTLELGDSALYLCASSPWTANTEAFFGQGTRLTVV.

The chain combines TRBV7-8 with TRBJ2-2; D is possibly TRBD1 (6 bases). Germline values: CDR1 SGHVS, CDR2 FQNEAQ. The CDR3 runs to 15 residues. With 5 bases removed from V and 4 bases from J, the gap between germline ends came to 14 bases. The CDR3 nucleotides read TGTGCCAGCAGCGGTCACAGGGTTGTCACCGGGGAGCTGTTTTTT. Protein: CASSGHRVVTGELFF.

The gene calls are TRBV27 and TRBJ2-3; perhaps TRBD2 as D (6 bases). The CDR3 length is 14 residues. Trimming removed 2 bases from V and 2 bases from J, with 8 bases in between. The V gene's germline CDR1 is MNHEY and CDR2 SMNVEV (reference sequence). The CDR3 coding sequence is TGTGCCAGCAGTTTACGGCGGGACACAGATACGCAGTATTTT. This gives the protein CASSLRRDTDTQYF.

The chain recombines TRBV5-6 with TRBJ2-7, with D unresolved. This CDR3 is built from 16 residues. V lost 0 bases, J lost 2 bases, and 15 bases lay in between. CDR1 and CDR2 from the germline V gene are SGHDT and YYEEEE. CDR3 nucleotide sequence: TGTGCCAGCAGCTTGGGCCCATCGAGGCTTCCCTACGAGCAGTACTTC. Encoded protein: CASSLGPSRLPYEQYF.

Only one count was recorded for this clone. This rearrangement joins TRBV2 to TRBJ2-1; possibly TRBD1 for D (6 bases). V was cut by 6 bases and J by 2 bases, with 11 bases left in between. This CDR3 is 14 amino acids long. Germline values: CDR1 SNHLY, CDR2 FYNNEI. The CDR3: CASRQGSTYNEQFF. The CDR3 region has the DNA TGTGCCAGCAGACAGGGCAGTACCTACAATGAGCAGTTCTTC.

The chain links TRBV5-6 to TRBJ1-2; D remains unclear. The CDR3 sequence is 13 residues long. V dropped 0 bases and J dropped 4 bases, with 7 bases sitting between them. The germline gives CDR1 SGHDT, CDR2 YYEEEE. The CDR3 loop reads CASSLDRSYGYTF. The CDR3 DNA reads TGTGCCAGCAGCTTGGACAGATCCTATGGCTACACCTTC.